This TCR beta chain was profiled in a study of blood T cell repertoires in COVID-19. Study summary: The United States, Italy and Spain provided the acute and convalescent COVID-19 samples. PBMCs, B-cell-depleted T cells, or T cells were the source of the cDNA or gDNA that made up the material.

Original methodology: Amplification with reference gene primers provided the estimates of nucleated cell counts. Generated by immunoSEQ multiplex PCR, the TCRdb table keeps only in-frame clones and is missing some. V and J calls and clone size come straight from that table; D and trimming were deduced from the DNA. The table includes about 400,000 clones, around 89% detected once. Germline CDR1 KGHDR, CDR2 SFDVKD. The CDR3 covers 15 residues. V dropped 9 bases and J dropped 2; count of bases not matched to a gene: 6. The chain couples TRBV24-1 to TRBJ2-6, with 7 bases that match TRBD1. The sample taken for sequencing was peripheral blood. This TCR was sampled from a woman aged 25 to 39 with acute or convalescent COVID-19. As DNA, the CDR3 is TGTGCCACCTCTACACAGGGGACTGGGGCCAACGTCCTGACTTTC. It codes for CATSTQGTGANVLTF.